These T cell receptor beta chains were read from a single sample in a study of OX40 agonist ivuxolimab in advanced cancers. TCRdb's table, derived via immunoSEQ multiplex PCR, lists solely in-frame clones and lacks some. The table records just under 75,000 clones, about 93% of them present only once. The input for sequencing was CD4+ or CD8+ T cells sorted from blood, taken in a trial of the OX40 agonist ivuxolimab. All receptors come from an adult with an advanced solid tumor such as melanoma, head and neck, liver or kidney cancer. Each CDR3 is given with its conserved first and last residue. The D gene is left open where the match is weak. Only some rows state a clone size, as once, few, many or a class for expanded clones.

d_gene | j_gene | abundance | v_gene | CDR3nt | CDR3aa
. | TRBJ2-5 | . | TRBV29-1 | TGCAGCGCCCCTGGGGGCGGGGAAGAGACCCAGTACTTC | CSAPGGGEETQYF
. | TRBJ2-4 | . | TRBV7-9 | TGTGCCAGCAGCTTGGTGCTCCTTGGGGCCAAAAACATTCAGTACTTC | CASSLVLLGAKNIQYF
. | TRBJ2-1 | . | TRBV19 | TGTGCCAGTAGTATAGAGGACTCCTCCTACAATGAGCAGTTCTTC | CASSIEDSSYNEQFF
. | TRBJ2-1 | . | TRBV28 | TGTGCCAGCAGTTTTGAGCGGTTCTCCTACAATGAGCAGTTCTTC | CASSFERFSYNEQFF
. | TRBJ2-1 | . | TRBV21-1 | TGTGCCAGCACCCCTAGACAGGGATGGCACAATGAGCAGTTCTTC | CASTPRQGWHNEQFF
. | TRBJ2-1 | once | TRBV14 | TGTGCCAGCAGCCAAGAGCTCGTGGGGAGTGAGCAGTTCTTC | CASSQELVGSEQFF
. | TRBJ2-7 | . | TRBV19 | TGTGCCAGTAGTACCCGATACTCCTCCTACGAGCAGTACTTC | CASSTRYSSYEQYF
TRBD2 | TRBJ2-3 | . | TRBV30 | TGTGCCTGGAGTAAAGTACGGACTAGCGGGAGGGCCAATACGCAGTATTTT | CAWSKVRTSGRANTQYF
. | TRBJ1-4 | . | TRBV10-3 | TGTGCCATCAGTGCCGGACCTGGGGAAAAACTGTTTTTT | CAISAGPGEKLFF
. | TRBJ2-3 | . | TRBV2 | TGTGCCAGCAGCAGAGAGGCTAACACAGATACGCAGTATTTT | CASSREANTDTQYF
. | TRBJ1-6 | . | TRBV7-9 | TGTGCCAGCAACACCTTAGACACCTCGCCCCTCCACTTT | CASNTLDTSPLHF
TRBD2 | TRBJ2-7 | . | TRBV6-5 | TGTGCCAGCAGTTACGTCGGCGGGAGGGTCCGCGAGCAGTACTTC | CASSYVGGRVREQYF
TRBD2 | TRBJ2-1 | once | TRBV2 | TGTGCCAGCAGTTGGCAGACTAGCGGATCGAGTGAGCAGTTCTTC | CASSWQTSGSSEQFF
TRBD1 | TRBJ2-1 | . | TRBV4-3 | TGCGCCAGCAGCCGGCTTAGGGGGACAGGGTACAATGAGCAGTTCTTC | CASSRLRGTGYNEQFF
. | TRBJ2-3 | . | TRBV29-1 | TGCAGCGCATCTGGGGAGCGGAGCACAGATACGCAGTATTTT | CSASGERSTDTQYF
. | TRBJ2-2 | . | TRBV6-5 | TGTGCCAGTTCGAACACCGGGGAGCTGTTTTTT | CASSNTGELFF
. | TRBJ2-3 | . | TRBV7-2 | TGTGCCAGCAGCTTAGCGGGAGGTCGGGGCACAGATACGCAGTATTTT | CASSLAGGRGTDTQYF
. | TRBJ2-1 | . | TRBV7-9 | TGTGCCAGCAGCTTAGGGGGGACAATCTCCCGCTCCTACAATGAGCAGTTCTTC | CASSLGGTISRSYNEQFF
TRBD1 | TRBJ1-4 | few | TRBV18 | TGTGCCAGCTCACTCCCAGGGGGCGAAAAACTGTTTTTT | CASSLPGGEKLFF
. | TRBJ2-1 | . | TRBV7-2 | TGTGCCAGCCATGGGGCCGAAAGACTACACAATGAGCAGTTCTTC | CASHGAERLHNEQFF
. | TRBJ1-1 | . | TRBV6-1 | TGTGCCAGCAGTGAGTACACTGAAGCTTTCTTT | CASSEYTEAFF
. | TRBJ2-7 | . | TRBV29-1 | TGCAGCGTCTTACTCCCAGTCCCCGCCTACGAGCAGTACTTC | CSVLLPVPAYEQYF
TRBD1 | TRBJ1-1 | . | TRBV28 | TGTGCCAGCAGTTTTGACAGGGAGAACACTGAAGCTTTCTTT | CASSFDRENTEAFF
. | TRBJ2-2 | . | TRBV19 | TGTGCCAGTAGTACATCGGGAGGGGAGCTGTTTTTT | CASSTSGGELFF
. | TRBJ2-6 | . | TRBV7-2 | TGTGCCAGCAGCTTAAACGGGCCCAGCTCTGGGGCCAACGTCCTGACTTTC | CASSLNGPSSGANVLTF
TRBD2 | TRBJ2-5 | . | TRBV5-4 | TGTGCCAGCAGCTTGGGCCAGCGGGGCCGCCAAGAGACCCAGTACTTC | CASSLGQRGRQETQYF
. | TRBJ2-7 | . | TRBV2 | TGTGCCAGCAGTGAAGGTATGTTTGTGCAGTACTTC | CASSEGMFVQYF
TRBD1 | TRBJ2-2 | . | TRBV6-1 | TGTGCCAGCAGTTGGGACAGGGAGACCGGGGAGCTGTTTTTT | CASSWDRETGELFF
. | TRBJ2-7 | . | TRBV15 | TGTGCCACCAGCAGAGATCCGGGCAGGACCTACGAGCAGTACTTC | CATSRDPGRTYEQYF
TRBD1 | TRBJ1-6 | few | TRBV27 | TGTGCCAGCAAGGGCAGGGGGTTCGGGAATTCACCCCTCCACTTT | CASKGRGFGNSPLHF
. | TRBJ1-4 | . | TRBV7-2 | TGTGCCAGCAGCTTATATGCAACAGCGGAAAAACTGTTTTTT | CASSLYATAEKLFF
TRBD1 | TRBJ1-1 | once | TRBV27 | TGTGCCAGCAGAAAACGACAGGGACAGGGGGCCCGAGGTATGAACACTGAAGCTTTCTTT | CASRKRQGQGARGMNTEAFF
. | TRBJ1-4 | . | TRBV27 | TGTGCCAGCAGGATCACAGGGAGTATAACTAATGAAAAACTGTTTTTT | CASRITGSITNEKLFF
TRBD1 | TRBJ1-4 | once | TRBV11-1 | TGTGCCAGCAGACGACAGGGGGCCTTTCATGAAAAACTGTTTTTT | CASRRQGAFHEKLFF
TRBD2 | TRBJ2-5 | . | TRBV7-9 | TGTGCCAGCAGCCCTTCAAGGGAGGGAGAGACCCAGTACTTC | CASSPSREGETQYF
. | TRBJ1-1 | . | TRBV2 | TGTGCCAGCACCCTTGGGGGGGCGGGAACTGAAGCTTTCTTT | CASTLGGAGTEAFF